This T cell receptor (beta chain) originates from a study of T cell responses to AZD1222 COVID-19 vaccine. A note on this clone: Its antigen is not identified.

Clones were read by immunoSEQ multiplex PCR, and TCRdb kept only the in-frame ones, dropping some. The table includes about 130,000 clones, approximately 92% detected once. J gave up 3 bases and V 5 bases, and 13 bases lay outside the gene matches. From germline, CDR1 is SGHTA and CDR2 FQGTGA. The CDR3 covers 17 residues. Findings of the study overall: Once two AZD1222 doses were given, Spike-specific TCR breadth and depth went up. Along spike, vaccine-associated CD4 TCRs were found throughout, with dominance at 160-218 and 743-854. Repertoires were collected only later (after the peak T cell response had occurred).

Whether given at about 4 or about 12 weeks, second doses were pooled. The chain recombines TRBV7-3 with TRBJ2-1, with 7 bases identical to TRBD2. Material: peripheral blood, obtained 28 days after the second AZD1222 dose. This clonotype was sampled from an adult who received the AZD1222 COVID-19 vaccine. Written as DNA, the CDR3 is TGTGCCAGCAGCCTTTCGCCGCCTAGCGGACTCTACAATGAGCAGTTCTTC. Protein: CASSLSPPSGLYNEQFF.